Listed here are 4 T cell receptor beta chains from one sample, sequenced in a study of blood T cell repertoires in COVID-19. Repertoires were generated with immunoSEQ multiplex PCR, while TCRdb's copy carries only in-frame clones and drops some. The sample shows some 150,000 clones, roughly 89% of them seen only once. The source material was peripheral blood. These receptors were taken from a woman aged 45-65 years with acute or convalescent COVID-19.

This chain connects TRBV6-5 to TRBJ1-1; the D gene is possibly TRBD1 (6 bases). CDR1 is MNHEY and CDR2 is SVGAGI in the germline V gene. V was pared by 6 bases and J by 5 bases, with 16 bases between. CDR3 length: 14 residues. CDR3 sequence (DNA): TGTGCCAGCAGAATGAAACAGGGCGAAACTGAAGCTTTCTTT. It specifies CASRMKQGETEAFF.

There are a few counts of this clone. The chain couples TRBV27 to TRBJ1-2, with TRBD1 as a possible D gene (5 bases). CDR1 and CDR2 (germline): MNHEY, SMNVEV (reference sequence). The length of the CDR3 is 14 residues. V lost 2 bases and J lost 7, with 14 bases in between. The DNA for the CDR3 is TGTGCCAGCAGTTTAAAGGAGGAGGGGTTTGGCTACACCTTC. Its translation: CASSLKEEGFGYTF.

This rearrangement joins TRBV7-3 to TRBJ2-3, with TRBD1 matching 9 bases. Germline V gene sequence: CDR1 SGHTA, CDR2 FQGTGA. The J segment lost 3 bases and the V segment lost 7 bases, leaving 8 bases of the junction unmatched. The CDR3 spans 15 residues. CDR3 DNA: TGTGCCAGCACCACCGGGACAGGGAGAACAGATACGCAGTATTTT. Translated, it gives CASTTGTGRTDTQYF.

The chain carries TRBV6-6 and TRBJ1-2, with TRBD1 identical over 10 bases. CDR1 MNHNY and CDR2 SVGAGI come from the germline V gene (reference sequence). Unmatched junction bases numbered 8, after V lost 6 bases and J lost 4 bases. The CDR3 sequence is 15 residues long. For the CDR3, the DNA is TGTGCCAGCAGGGAGACAGGGGGCCACTTCTATGGCTACACCTTC. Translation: CASRETGGHFYGYTF.